These 6 T cell receptor beta chains were sequenced from one sample in a study of blood T cells in healthy people across ages. A sample-barcoded 5' primer and a J-beta primer mix were used in a second PCR of roughly 6 to 11 cycles. Using its own MiXCR run on the 5' RACE reads, TCRdb lists one record per CDR3 protein. Counted here are a few hundred thousand distinct CDR3 sequences, approximately 27% occurring once; the ten biggest clones make up about 18%. Source material: blood. These receptors were collected from a woman aged 70-85 years in good health.

The chain is built from TRBV2 and TRBJ2-5; 7 bases line up with TRBD2. The CDR3 has 14 amino acids. The V gene's germline CDR1 is SNHLY and CDR2 FYNNEI. The V segment lost 5 bases and the J segment 5 bases; nucleotides outside the gene matches: 8. Here the CDR3 reads CASSRVQLAETQYF. The CDR3 nucleotides read TGTGCCAGCAGTCGTGTTCAACTAGCGGAGACCCAGTACTTC.

This clonotype has just a few counts. V and J are TRBV12-3 or TRBV12-4 and TRBJ1-3; D unresolved. V shed 6 bases and J shed 4 bases, with 10 bases lying between them. This CDR3 comprises 13 residues. The CDR3 is CASSNSGGNTIYF. CDR3 nucleotide sequence: TGTGCCAGCAGCAACTCAGGCGGAAACACCATATATTTT.

J is TRBJ2-1 and V is TRBV3-1; D gene ambiguous. The germline gives CDR1 LGHDT, CDR2 YNNKEL (reference sequence). The CDR3 spans 15 residues. V lost 0 bases to trimming and J lost 0 bases, with 6 bases between them. CDR3 in DNA: TGTGCCAGCAGCCAAGAATCGAGCTCCTACAATGAGCAGTTCTTC. It translates to CASSQESSSYNEQFF.

V usage is TRBV7-9 and J usage is TRBJ1-5; D remains ambiguous. V lost 1 base and J 4 bases, leaving 2 bases between the germline ends. The CDR3 runs 12 residues. CDR1 and CDR2 from the germline V gene are SEHNR and FQNEAQ (reference sequence). The CDR3 loop is CASSLVNQPQHF. CDR3 coding DNA: TGTGCCAGCAGCTTAGTGAATCAGCCCCAGCATTTT.

This clonotype appeared a single time. The chain uses TRBV12-3 or TRBV12-4 and TRBJ2-5; D remains unclear. The better agreement between TRBJ2-1 and the DNA end casts doubt on the J call. The length of the CDR3 is 13 residues. The CDR3 nucleotides are TGTGCCAGCAGTTTAAGCGCGCCCAATGAGCAGTTCTTC. Its translation: CASSLSAPNEQFF.

The chain combines TRBV6-2 or TRBV6-3 with TRBJ2-5; D is perhaps TRBD1 (5 bases). Trimming removed 2 bases from V and 3 bases from J, with 10 bases in between. The V gene's germline CDR1 is MNHEY and CDR2 SVGEGT. The CDR3 contains 14 residues. CDR3 residues: CASSYLTREETQYF. CDR3 in DNA: TGTGCCAGCAGTTACCTAACCAGGGAAGAGACCCAGTACTTC.